This T cell receptor beta chain was found in a study of regulatory T cells in long-lasting Graves disease. Points from the study as a whole: Newly diagnosed disease favored TRBV20-1 and TRBJ2-1 over persistent disease.

Note on this clonotype: Its antigen remains unidentified.

Construction of TCR beta libraries relied on iRepertoire HTBI primers and on Arm-PCR targeting CDR3 regions. TCRdb independently ran MiXCR on the multiplex PCR reads; one entry per CDR3 protein. The sample yields about 440,000 distinct CDR3 sequences, under 15% seen once. The length of the CDR3 is 15 residues. V was cut by 5 bases and J by 0 bases, with 12 bases left in between. Germline V gene data show CDR1 as MGHRA and CDR2 as YSYEKL. Time point noted: newly diagnosed GD, antithyroid drugs for less than 3 months. The TCR library was prepared using RNA isolated from PBMCs. The data were also submitted as part of a second study, on T cells in Graves' hyperthyroidism and ophthalmopathy. That source reports: Stable hyperthyroidism was separated from ophthalmopathy by a model based on 13 V-J features.

V usage is TRBV4-1 and J usage is TRBJ2-3; tentative D call: TRBD2 (5 bases). This TCR was recovered from a woman aged 25 to 45 with Graves disease. The starting material was peripheral blood mononuclear cells (PBMCs), obtained at new diagnosis, from a patient treated with antithyroid drugs. Here the CDR3 DNA reads TGCGCCAGCAGCGTGGTAGCGCCGAGCACAGATACGCAGTATTTT. Translated: CASSVVAPSTDTQYF.